Given below is one T cell receptor beta chain in context. What it recognizes is unknown. CDR3 length equals 17 residues. Trimming shortened V by 1 base and J by 2 bases, and 15 bases separated the two germline ends. Germline assignment: CDR1 LNHDA and CDR2 SQIVND (reference sequence). This record comes from a study of cytomegalovirus exposure and HLA in healthy donors. Only in-frame clones appear in the TCRdb table, and some are missing; sequencing was by immunoSEQ multiplex PCR. The repertoire consists of 110,000 or so clones, with 75% to 90% occurring once and the leading ten covering less than 4.5%. Whole-study results and caveats: The TCR clusters that emerged in the first cohort tended, a later analysis found, to co-occur in the 120 or so validation repertoires. Rare TCR sequences predominated, though certain public TCRs were found in many donors. High sensitivity and specificity were reportedly achieved when the classifier diagnosed cytomegalovirus status. The listing of roughly 160 TCR beta chains classed them as cytomegalovirus-associated.

This chain joins TRBV19 and TRBJ1-5, with D hard to call. Sequencing input: PBMCs. The sequence was collected from a man younger than 35 in good health and CMV-seropositive. The CDR3 nucleotides are TGTGCCAGTAGTATAGGGCCCGGCGGGTGGGGCAATCAGCCCCAGCATTTT. This sequence encodes CASSIGPGGWGNQPQHF.